This T cell receptor beta chain was captured by sequencing in a study of blood T cell repertoires in COVID-19. Study overall: Both acute and convalescent COVID-19 samples were obtained from the United States, Italy and Spain. In each case, the material was cDNA or gDNA derived from T cells, B-cell-depleted T cells, or PBMCs.

In the original workflow: Amplifying reference gene primers gave estimates of nucleated cell counts. Produced via immunoSEQ multiplex PCR; TCRdb's table is partial and in-frame only. V, J and clone size are those of that table, while D and trimming were read from the DNA. This sample has about 120,000 clones, with around 80% found just once. The CDR3 runs 15 residues. The junction had 5 bases not matched to a gene; V was cut back by 1 base and J by 5 bases. CDR1 SEHNR and CDR2 FQNEAQ come from the germline V gene (reference sequence). The sample comprised peripheral blood. The origin of this receptor is a man aged 65 to 85 with active or convalescent COVID-19. This sequence joins TRBV7-9 and TRBJ1-5, with 7 bases lining up with TRBD1. CDR3 bases: TGTGCCAGCAGCTTAGGGACAGGAAACTATCAGCCCCAGCATTTT. Its translation is CASSLGTGNYQPQHF.